Included here is one T cell receptor (beta chain) sequence, with context. Antigen: not known. Data came from immunoSEQ multiplex PCR; TCRdb stores just in-frame clones and leaves some out. The sample yields roughly 10,000 clones, under 70% seen once. This CDR3 region has 14 residues. The V gene's germline CDR1 is LGHNA and CDR2 YSLEER. The germline V and J ends were trimmed by 0 bases and 4 bases, with 7 bases remaining between them. These data belong to a study of high-grade serous ovarian cancer treatment subgroups. For the study at large: Mean per sample: about 14,000 reads, about 7,000 unique TCR beta rearrangements.

Study results and caveats: CDR1 and CDR2 were left unanalyzed; analyses focused on CDR3. Bulk tumor TCR sequencing gave no spatial information. Clonal relatedness tracked neoantigen level, and by trend copy number and mutation load.

Tumor tissue was taken before any definitive surgery or chemotherapy was given. Sequenced material: tumor tissue. The TCR comes from a human donor with high-grade serous ovarian cancer. The genes are TRBV4-3 and TRBJ1-5, with unresolved D. CDR3 bases: TGCGCCAGCAGCCAAGAAGCCATGAATCAGCCCCAGCATTTT. As protein: CASSQEAMNQPQHF.